This T cell receptor beta chain was captured by sequencing in a study of cytomegalovirus exposure and HLA in healthy donors. Notes on the study in general: When the data were analyzed later, several of the most significant clusters appeared to be linked to common viral pathogens.

Germline V gene data show CDR1 as MGHRA and CDR2 as YSYEKL. Trimming shortened V by 4 bases and J by 5 bases, and 15 bases separated the two germline ends. This CDR3 has 14 amino acids. Concerning this clone: Its antigen is not known.

The PCR contained 60 Vbeta and 13 Jbeta primers. Repertoires were generated with immunoSEQ multiplex PCR, while TCRdb's copy carries only in-frame clones and drops some. Of over 200,000 clones listed, 85% to 90% are singletons. Everyone who donated was a healthy bone marrow donor. Nominal health characterized the donors when sampled, though unrecorded immune exposures were likely. Sequencing input: PBMCs. The TCR was taken from a human donor in good health. The chain is built from TRBV4-1 and TRBJ2-7; possibly TRBD1 for D (6 bases). The CDR3 DNA is TGCGCCAGCAGCCCCGAAGATTACAGGGACGAGCAGTACTTC. It codes for CASSPEDYRDEQYF.